A single sample is the source of the 26 T cell receptor beta chains below, sequenced in a study of OX40 agonist ivuxolimab in advanced cancers. Method: immunoSEQ multiplex PCR; TCRdb's copy keeps in-frame clones and lacks some. The profile shows some 130,000 clones, 85% to 95% of them singletons. The specimen was CD4+ or CD8+ T cells sorted from blood, collected in a trial of the OX40 agonist ivuxolimab. The receptor source for this set is an adult with an advanced solid tumor such as melanoma, head and neck, liver or kidney cancer.

Notes on this clone: At one boundary the junction diverges from the germline segment, which might be a read error. The rearrangement uses TRBV5-1 and TRBJ1-2; D may be TRBD1 (6 bases). This CDR3 region has 13 residues. From germline, CDR1 is SGHRS and CDR2 YFSETQ. This CDR3 is CASYRTAQTGYTF. DNA of the CDR3: TGTGCCAGCTACCGGACAGCCCAGACTGGCTACACCTTC.

This clone was counted a single time. V and J are TRBV5-1 and TRBJ2-1, with 9 nucleotides matching TRBD2. The J segment lost 3 bases and the V segment lost 0 bases, leaving 7 bases of the junction unmatched. CDR3 size: 17 residues. Looked up from germline, CDR1 is SGHRS and CDR2 is YFSETQ. CDR3 in amino acids: CASSLARREGRYNEQFF. The CDR3 DNA reads TGCGCCAGCAGCTTGGCAAGGCGGGAGGGCCGCTACAATGAGCAGTTCTTC.

The chain links TRBV7-9 to TRBJ2-7; D call uncertain. V lost 1 base, J lost 2 bases, and 6 bases lay in between. There are 13 residues in the CDR3. Germline V CDR1 and CDR2: SEHNR, FQNEAQ (reference sequence). Here the CDR3 reads CASSLGGTYEQYF. CDR3 DNA sequence: TGTGCCAGCAGCTTAGGCGGTACCTACGAGCAGTACTTC.

J is TRBJ1-5 and V is TRBV6-5; D not certain. V was clipped by 4 bases and J by 0 bases, with 10 bases between them. Germline-derived CDR1 and CDR2 are MNHEY and SVGAGI. The CDR3 length is 15 residues. DNA for the CDR3: TGTGCCAGCAGTTCCGGTGGGGATAGCAATCAGCCCCAGCATTTT. Amino acids: CASSSGGDSNQPQHF.

The chain combines TRBV10-3 with TRBJ2-5; TRBD1 matches 8 bases. Germline trimming cut 0 bases from V and 0 bases from J; bases unmatched to any gene: 6. The CDR3 has 17 amino acids. The V gene's germline CDR1 is ENHRY and CDR2 SYGVKD. For the CDR3, the DNA is TGTGCCATCAGTGAGTCACCGACAGGGGACTACCAAGAGACCCAGTACTTC. Amino acids: CAISESPTGDYQETQYF.

V and J are TRBV6-5 and TRBJ2-7; D is possibly TRBD1 (5 bases). Trimming stripped 5 bases from V and 0 bases from J, with 14 bases between. CDR1 MNHEY and CDR2 SVGAGI come from the germline V gene. The CDR3 length is 15 residues. DNA of the CDR3: TGTGCCAGCAGTGCCTTCCAGGGTTACTCCTACGAGCAGTACTTC. Translation: CASSAFQGYSYEQYF.

The rearrangement joins TRBV6-5 to TRBJ1-2; D possibly corresponds to TRBD1 (5 bases). Germline V lookup: CDR1 MNHEY, CDR2 SVGAGI. The CDR3 spans 14 residues. Trimming pared 6 bases from V and 5 bases from J, leaving 16 bases between. DNA for the CDR3: TGTGCCAGCAGCGTAGGGTTGAGGGGATATGGCTACACCTTC. Amino acids: CASSVGLRGYGYTF.

The CDR3 coding sequence is TGTGCCACCAGGACAGGGATATCCTACGAGCAGTACTTC. Translation gives CATRTGISYEQYF. The chain links TRBV28 to TRBJ2-7, with TRBD1 identical over 8 bases. CDR1 is MDHEN, CDR2 SYDVKM, per germline. V lost 10 bases and J lost 1; bases outside the gene matches: 6. CDR3 length: 13 amino acids.

The rearrangement joins TRBV7-6 to TRBJ2-3; 7 bases fit TRBD1. V lost 1 base, J lost 5 bases, and 6 bases stayed unmatched. CDR3 length: 15 amino acids. Germline CDR1 SGHVS, CDR2 FNYEAQ. The CDR3 DNA follows: TGTGCCAGCAGCTTAGGTCACAGGGGAGAAGATACGCAGTATTTT. Encoded protein: CASSLGHRGEDTQYF.

A word on this clone: The sample contains more than one DNA sequence encoding this CDR3. The CDR3 reads CAISRQGVDTEAFF. In DNA, the CDR3 is TGTGCCATCAGTCGGCAGGGGGTCGACACTGAAGCTTTCTTT. The chain couples TRBV10-3 to TRBJ1-1; 7 positions match TRBD1. Germline values: CDR1 ENHRY, CDR2 SYGVKD. There are 14 residues in the CDR3. The ends lost 5 bases at V and 3 bases at J; junction bases unmatched: 6.

The J gene is TRBJ1-2, the V gene TRBV18, with 7 bases matching TRBD1. The CDR3 is 13 residues long. V was pared by 3 bases and J by 4 bases, with 2 bases of the junction left unmatched. Looked up from germline, CDR1 is KGHSH and CDR2 is LQKENI. CDR3 amino acids: CASSPGQAYGYTF. In nucleotides, the CDR3 is TGTGCCAGCTCACCTGGACAGGCCTATGGCTACACCTTC.

This rearrangement joins TRBV28 to TRBJ1-1; 8 bases agree with TRBD1. Germline V gene sequence: CDR1 MDHEN, CDR2 SYDVKM. The junction had 4 bases not matched to a gene; V was cut back by 3 bases and J by 1 base. This CDR3 region has 15 residues. CDR3 DNA sequence: TGTGCCAGCAGTTTCCCCGGGACAGGGAACACTGAAGCTTTCTTT. Translated: CASSFPGTGNTEAFF.

The table lists this clone with a few counts. The chain links TRBV5-4 to TRBJ2-5; D might be TRBD2 (6 bases). Between the trimmed V and J ends, which lost 4 bases and 4 bases, there was a span of 11 bases. CDR3 size: 13 residues. Per germline, CDR1 SGHNT and CDR2 YYREEE (reference sequence). Written as DNA, the CDR3 is TGTGCCAGCAGCCCAGGAGGGGTAGAGACCCAGTACTTC. This gives the protein CASSPGGVETQYF.

This clone occurred a few times. The CDR3 DNA is TGTGCCAGCAGCCGGGGACAGGGAAGGGAAAAACTGTTTTTT. Protein sequence: CASSRGQGREKLFF. The chain uses TRBV28 and TRBJ1-4; TRBD1 aligns across 9 bases. Germline V gene sequence: CDR1 MDHEN, CDR2 SYDVKM. The CDR3 loop spans 14 amino acids. The V and J ends lost 6 bases and 8 bases, in that order; junction bases with no gene match: 7.

This clone has a handful of counts. This chain connects TRBV5-5 to TRBJ2-7; D might be TRBD1 (5 bases). Germline V gene sequence: CDR1 SGHKS, CDR2 YYEKEE (reference sequence). There are 15 residues in the CDR3. The V gene lost 3 bases and the J gene lost 2 bases, with 15 bases spanning the gap. Written as DNA, the CDR3 is TGTGCCAGCAGCTCGAACAGGATATCCACCTACGAGCAGTACTTC. Its protein product is CASSSNRISTYEQYF.

The rearrangement links TRBV7-2 to TRBJ2-1; D call uncertain. Per the germline V gene, CDR1 is SGHTA and CDR2 is FQGNSA. The CDR3 has 15 residues. Trimming took off 0 bases at V and 1 base at J, with 7 bases between the two ends. CDR3 nucleotides: TGTGCCAGCAGCTTAGCGGACGGATCCTACAATGAGCAGTTCTTC. Translated, it gives CASSLADGSYNEQFF.

V and J are TRBV5-1 and TRBJ1-1, with 7 bases aligning to TRBD1. The J segment lost 1 base and the V segment lost 2 bases, leaving 8 bases of the junction unmatched. CDR3 length equals 16 residues. Germline CDR1 reads SGHRS; CDR2 reads YFSETQ. CDR3 DNA sequence: TGCGCCAGCAGCTTCCTCGACGGGACAGCGAACACTGAAGCTTTCTTT. It codes for CASSFLDGTANTEAFF.

This chain connects TRBV5-1 to TRBJ2-5; 7 nucleotides agree with TRBD2. The length of the CDR3 is 16 residues. The V segment lost 0 bases and the J segment 2 bases; nucleotides outside the gene matches: 7. The V gene's germline CDR1 is SGHRS and CDR2 YFSETQ. As DNA, the CDR3 is TGCGCCAGCAGCTTGGGAGCGGGACCGACGCAAGAGACCCAGTACTTC. As protein: CASSLGAGPTQETQYF. The full variable domain, rest sourced from reference TRBV5-1 and TRBJ2-5, is KAGVTQTPRYLIKTRGQQVTLSCSPISGHRSVSWYQQTPGQGLQFLFEYFSETQRNKGNFPGRFSGRQFSNSRSEMNVSTLELGDSALYLCASSLGAGPTQETQYFGPGTRLLVL.

The chain has TRBV25-1 and TRBJ1-5; tentative D call: TRBD1 (5 bases). This CDR3 region has 15 residues. Trimming cost V 2 bases and J 7 bases, with 15 bases left between them. The germline V gene encodes CDR1 MGHDK and CDR2 SYGVNS. Here the CDR3 reads CASSEGGGKGQPQHF. CDR3 DNA sequence: TGTGCCAGCAGTGAAGGGGGGGGGAAGGGGCAGCCCCAGCATTTT.

This sequence joins TRBV6-6 and TRBJ1-5, with 7 bases aligning to TRBD1. V was clipped by 2 bases and J by 12 bases; unmatched bases: 16. Germline CDR1 and CDR2: MNHNY and SVGAGI (reference sequence). There are 16 residues in the CDR3. The CDR3 sequence is CASSYPPQQGIEVQHF. The CDR3 bases are TGTGCCAGCAGTTACCCCCCACAACAGGGGATTGAGGTCCAGCATTTT.

The CDR3 protein is CASSLGVPRNEQFF. DNA for the CDR3: TGCGCCAGCAGCTTGGGGGTCCCGAGGAATGAGCAGTTCTTC. The genes are TRBV5-1 and TRBJ2-1; D call uncertain. The CDR3 has 14 amino acids. Trimming left V 0 bases short and J 7 bases short, with 11 bases between. Per the germline V gene, CDR1 is SGHRS and CDR2 is YFSETQ. The full variable domain, in which reference TRBV5-1 and TRBJ2-1 provide the parts outside the CDR3, is KAGVTQTPRYLIKTRGQQVTLSCSPISGHRSVSWYQQTPGQGLQFLFEYFSETQRNKGNFPGRFSGRQFSNSRSEMNVSTLELGDSALYLCASSLGVPRNEQFFGPGTRLTVL.

V is TRBV30 and J is TRBJ1-2, with TRBD1 matching 8 bases. J was trimmed by 8 bases and V by 2 bases; bases with no gene match: 7. The germline V gene encodes CDR1 GTSNPN and CDR2 SVGIG (reference sequence). There are 13 residues in the CDR3. The CDR3 DNA reads TGTGCCTGGAGTATTGGACAGGGAGTCGGCTACACCTTC. The encoded protein is CAWSIGQGVGYTF.

The chain employs TRBV6-6 and TRBJ2-7; D is unclear. There are 13 residues in the CDR3. CDR1 and CDR2 (germline): MNHNY, SVGAGI (reference sequence). The V and J ends lost 0 bases and 3 bases respectively, with 6 bases between them. The CDR3, as DNA: TGTGCCAGCAGTTACTCGGTCGGCTACGAGCAGTACTTC. Translated: CASSYSVGYEQYF.

This clone was observed a single time. The V call is TRBV7-3, the J call TRBJ2-1; 12 bases fit TRBD2. Germline values: CDR1 SGHTA, CDR2 FQGTGA. Germline trimming cut 1 base from V and 9 bases from J; bases unmatched to any gene: 10. CDR3 length: 17 amino acids. CDR3 residues: CASSLSVSSGRAFEQFF. CDR3 coding DNA: TGTGCCAGCAGCTTAAGCGTGTCTAGCGGGAGGGCCTTTGAGCAGTTCTTC.

This chain uses TRBV4-3 with TRBJ2-7, with no clear D. The CDR3 has 13 residues. Germline assignment: CDR1 LGHNA and CDR2 YSLEER. The V gene lost 4 bases and the J gene lost 3 bases, with 10 bases spanning the gap. The DNA for the CDR3 is TGCGCCAGCAGCCCCCTGACGGTCTACGAGCAGTACTTC. It translates to CASSPLTVYEQYF.

V is TRBV28 and J is TRBJ1-5; D remains ambiguous. V dropped 1 base and J dropped 3 bases, with 10 bases sitting between them. The CDR3 totals 15 residues. Looked up from germline, CDR1 is MDHEN and CDR2 is SYDVKM. CDR3 amino acids: CASSLSSAANQPQHF. The CDR3 DNA is TGTGCCAGCAGTTTATCTTCAGCGGCCAATCAGCCCCAGCATTTT.